What follows describes a single TCR beta chain. What it recognizes is unknown. The CDR3 has 14 amino acids. CDR1 is SEHNR, CDR2 FQNEAQ, per germline (reference sequence). V lost 1 base, J lost 5 bases, and 10 bases lay in between. TCR beta VDJ and CDR3 were profiled, and genomic DNA was the template. A single record per CDR3 protein comes from TCRdb applying MiXCR to the reads. This sample has over 40,000 distinct CDR3 sequences, with about two thirds found just once. The entry originates in a study of CD8+CD57+ T cells in acquired aplastic anemia. For the study at large: The average for DNA from sorted CD4+ and CD8+ cells was 3.2 ug. Roughly 11 million reads, on average, were obtained for CD4+ cells from healthy donors. Broader study findings: Comparison of patients with controls identified 25 to 30 shared CD8+ CDR3 sequences. CD8+ Simpson's diversity did not differ significantly between patients and controls.

The rearrangement links TRBV7-9 to TRBJ2-3; D ambiguous. This sequence originates from a human donor in good health, serving as a control. Sequencing used sorted CD4+, CD8+, or CD8+CD57+ T cells (not recorded which) from PBMCs. CDR3 nucleotides: TGTGCCAGCAGCTTAGACGGCAAGGGAGATACGCAGTATTTT. Its protein is CASSLDGKGDTQYF.